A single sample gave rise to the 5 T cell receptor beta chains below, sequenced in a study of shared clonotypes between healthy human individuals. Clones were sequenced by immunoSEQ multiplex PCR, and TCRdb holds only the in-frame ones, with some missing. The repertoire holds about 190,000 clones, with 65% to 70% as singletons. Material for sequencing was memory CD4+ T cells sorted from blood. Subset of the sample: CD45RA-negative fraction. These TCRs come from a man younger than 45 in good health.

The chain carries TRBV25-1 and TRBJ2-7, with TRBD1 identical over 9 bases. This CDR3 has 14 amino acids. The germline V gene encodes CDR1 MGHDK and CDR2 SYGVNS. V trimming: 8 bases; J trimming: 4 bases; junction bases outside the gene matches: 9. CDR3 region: CASRTRDRVYEQYF. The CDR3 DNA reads TGTGCCAGCCGAACCCGGGACAGGGTATACGAGCAGTACTTC.

The CDR3 sequence: CASSVDTEAFF. The CDR3 coding sequence is TGTGCCAGCTCAGTGGACACTGAAGCTTTCTTT. The chain employs TRBV18 and TRBJ1-1, with D unclear. The germline V gene has CDR1 KGHSH and CDR2 LQKENI. Trimming pared 5 bases from V and 3 bases from J, leaving 4 bases between. This CDR3 spans 11 amino acids.

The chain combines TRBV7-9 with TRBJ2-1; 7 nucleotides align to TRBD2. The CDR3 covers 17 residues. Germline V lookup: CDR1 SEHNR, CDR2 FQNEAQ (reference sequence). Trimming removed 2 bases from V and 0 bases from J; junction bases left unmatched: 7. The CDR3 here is CASSLLRRGSSYNEQFF. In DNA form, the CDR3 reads TGTGCCAGCAGCTTATTACGCCGCGGGAGCTCCTACAATGAGCAGTTCTTC.

CDR3 coding DNA: TGTGCCAGCACTCCCGCGAGGGGGGAGGGCCTAGGACCCCAAGATACGCAGTATTTT. Protein: CASTPARGEGLGPQDTQYF. This chain joins TRBV2 and TRBJ2-3; D is perhaps TRBD2 (7 bases). Trimming stripped 7 bases from V and 5 bases from J, with 31 bases between. The germline gives CDR1 SNHLY, CDR2 FYNNEI. The CDR3 extends over 19 amino acids.

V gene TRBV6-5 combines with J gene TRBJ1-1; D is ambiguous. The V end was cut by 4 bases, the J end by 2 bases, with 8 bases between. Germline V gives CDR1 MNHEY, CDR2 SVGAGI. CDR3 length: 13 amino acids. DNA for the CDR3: TGTGCCAGCAGTTTACGACATAACACTGAAGCTTTCTTT. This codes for CASSLRHNTEAFF.